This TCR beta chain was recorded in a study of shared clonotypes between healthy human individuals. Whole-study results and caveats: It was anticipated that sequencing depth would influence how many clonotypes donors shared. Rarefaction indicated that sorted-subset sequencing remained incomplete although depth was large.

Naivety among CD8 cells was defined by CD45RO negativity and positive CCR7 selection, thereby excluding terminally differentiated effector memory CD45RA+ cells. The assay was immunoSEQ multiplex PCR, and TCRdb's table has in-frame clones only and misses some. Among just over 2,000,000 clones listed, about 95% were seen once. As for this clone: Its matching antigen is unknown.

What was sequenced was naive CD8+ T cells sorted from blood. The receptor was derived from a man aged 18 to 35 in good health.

The CDR3 sequence: CASSPTGNTYEQYF. The CDR3 nucleotides read TGTGCCAGCAGCCCAACGGGGAACACCTACGAGCAGTACTTC. The gene calls are TRBV9 and TRBJ2-7; D may be TRBD2 (5 bases). Trimming shortened V by 4 bases and J by 2 bases, and 13 bases separated the two germline ends. CDR3 length: 14 residues. From germline, CDR1 is SGDLS and CDR2 YYNGEE.